This T cell receptor (beta chain) was recovered during a study of STAT5B mutations in CD4+ large granular lymphocyte leukemia. Study context: The CDR3 'QG' motif was associated with a particular HLA allele among healthy donors.

A remark on this clone: The antigen is unknown.

Study-level points and caveats: Without putative leukemic clones, patient CD4-sorted repertoires remained more clonal than healthy CD4+ repertoires. Compared with healthy controls (2/35), patient top clones favored TRBV06 (8/27).

The CDR3 contains 12 residues. CDR1 and CDR2 (germline): SQVTM, ANQGSEA. The V end lost 3 bases, the J end lost 3 bases, and 8 bases lay between the germline ends. Original processing methods: Productive clonotypes were detectable down to 2.59 x 10-5 frequency. The data were produced by immunoSEQ multiplex PCR, yet TCRdb's version contains in-frame clones alone and is incomplete. V and J calls and clone size are copied from that table; D and trimming were computed from the DNA. The sample lists 32,000 or so clones, more than 60% occurring once. The chain joins TRBV29-1 to TRBJ1-1; D ambiguous. The receptor was derived from a human donor in good health. Source material: CD4+ T cells from blood buffy coats. CDR3 in DNA: TGCAGCGTTGACTACGGTGACACTGAAGCTTTCTTT. Translation: CSVDYGDTEAFF.